This T cell receptor (beta chain) comes out of a study of breast tumors, draining lymph nodes, adjacent tissues. Notes on the study in general: That most tumor T cells come from lymph nodes remained unproven. Tumors had less TCR diversity than lymph nodes, more than nontumor tissue.

Breast cancer patients provided tissue from their axillary draining lymph nodes. On this clonotype: Its target is unknown. A much larger clone lies one base from this, so it may be a read error.

TCRdb fed the multiplex PCR reads into MiXCR, producing one record per CDR3 protein. The data contain about 140,000 distinct CDR3 sequences, approximately 32% of them singletons. The CDR3 contains 15 residues. Germline CDR1 SGHTA, CDR2 FQGTGA. The origin of this receptor is a female donor with breast cancer. Some clones in this sample may be carry-over from other donors' samples. The specimen was axillary lymph node tissue. J is TRBJ1-2 and V is TRBV7-3; 10 bases are a match to TRBD1. This chain's CDR3 is CASSPSGTGANGYPF. The CDR3, as DNA: TGTGCCAGCAGCCCGTCCGGGACAGGGGCCAATGGCTACCCCTTC.